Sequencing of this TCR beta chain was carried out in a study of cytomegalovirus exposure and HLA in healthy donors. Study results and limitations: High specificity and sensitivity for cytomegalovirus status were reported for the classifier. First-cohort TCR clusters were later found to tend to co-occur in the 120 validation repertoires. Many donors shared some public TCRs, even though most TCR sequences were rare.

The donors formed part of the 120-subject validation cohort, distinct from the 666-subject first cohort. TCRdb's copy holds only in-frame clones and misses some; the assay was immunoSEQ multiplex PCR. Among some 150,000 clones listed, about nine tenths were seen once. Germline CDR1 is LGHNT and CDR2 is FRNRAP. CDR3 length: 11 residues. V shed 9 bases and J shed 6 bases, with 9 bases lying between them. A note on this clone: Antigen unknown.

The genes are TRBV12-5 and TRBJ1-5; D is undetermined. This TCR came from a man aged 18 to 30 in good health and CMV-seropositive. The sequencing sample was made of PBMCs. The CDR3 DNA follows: TGTGCTAGCTCTGGAGGTCAGCCCCAGCATTTT. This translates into CASSGGQPQHF.